These T cell receptor beta chains were read from a single sample in a study of T cell clonotyping in hematopoietic cell transplantation. TCRdb keeps only in-frame clones here, not all; method: immunoSEQ multiplex PCR. The sample shows approximately 50,000 clones, over 75% of them seen only once. This specimen was peripheral blood mononuclear cells, taken before stem cell transplant. The source is a man aged 60 to 69 with biphenotypic leukemia. Some clones in this sample may be carry-over from other donors' samples. Both conserved end residues are part of each CDR3. The D gene is left open where the match is weak. Clone size is shown for a subset of rows, as once, few, many or a class of expanded clone.

v_call: TRBV2; clone_size: few; j_call: TRBJ2-5; d_call: NA; cdr3_nt: TGTGCCAGCAGGGAGACTAGGGGAGGTGAGACCCAGTACTTC; cdr3_aa: CASRETRGGETQYF
v_call: TRBV5-4; clone_size: NA; j_call: TRBJ1-1; d_call: TRBD1; cdr3_nt: TGTGCCAGCAGCCCGGACAGGGTGGACACTGAAGCTTTCTTT; cdr3_aa: CASSPDRVDTEAFF
v_call: TRBV7-6; clone_size: NA; j_call: TRBJ2-2; d_call: NA; cdr3_nt: TGTGCCAGCAGCTTAGAAAGGAACACCGGGGAGCTGTTTTTT; cdr3_aa: CASSLERNTGELFF
v_call: TRBV9; clone_size: NA; j_call: TRBJ1-5; d_call: NA; cdr3_nt: TGTGCCAGCTCGCCGGGGCTGGGTCAGCCCCAGCATTTT; cdr3_aa: CASSPGLGQPQHF
v_call: TRBV30; clone_size: NA; j_call: TRBJ1-1; d_call: NA; cdr3_nt: TGTGCCTGGAGTGAACAGGGTAACACTGAAGCTTTCTTT; cdr3_aa: CAWSEQGNTEAFF
v_call: TRBV27; clone_size: NA; j_call: TRBJ1-5; d_call: NA; cdr3_nt: TGTGCCAGCAGTTTACTCCCAGGCAATCAGCCCCAGCATTTT; cdr3_aa: CASSLLPGNQPQHF
v_call: TRBV4-1; clone_size: NA; j_call: TRBJ1-5; d_call: NA; cdr3_nt: TGCGCCAGCAGCCAAGACAGGACATTTAATCAGCCCCAGCATTTT; cdr3_aa: CASSQDRTFNQPQHF
v_call: TRBV6-1; clone_size: NA; j_call: TRBJ2-2; d_call: NA; cdr3_nt: TGTGCCAGCAGTGATTGGAGCACAAACACCGGGGAGCTGTTTTTT; cdr3_aa: CASSDWSTNTGELFF
v_call: TRBV28; clone_size: NA; j_call: TRBJ1-4; d_call: NA; cdr3_nt: TGTGCCAGCAGTTTGTCGGGCAGTCTCAATGAAAAACTGTTTTTT; cdr3_aa: CASSLSGSLNEKLFF
v_call: TRBV6-5; clone_size: NA; j_call: TRBJ2-7; d_call: NA; cdr3_nt: TGTGCCAGCAGTACCGGGGGCGAGCAGTACTTC; cdr3_aa: CASSTGGEQYF
v_call: TRBV30; clone_size: NA; j_call: TRBJ1-1; d_call: NA; cdr3_nt: TGTGCCTGCCAACAGGGCATGAACACTGAAGCTTTCTTT; cdr3_aa: CACQQGMNTEAFF
v_call: TRBV13; clone_size: NA; j_call: TRBJ2-3; d_call: NA; cdr3_nt: TGTGCCAGCAGCTTAGGCGTCACGGGAGCAGATACGCAGTATTTT; cdr3_aa: CASSLGVTGADTQYF
v_call: TRBV12-1; clone_size: NA; j_call: TRBJ1-1; d_call: NA; cdr3_nt: TGTGCCAGCAGCGCCACAGGTATAGCTTTCTTT; cdr3_aa: CASSATGIAFF
v_call: TRBV19; clone_size: NA; j_call: TRBJ1-1; d_call: NA; cdr3_nt: TGTGCCAGTAATTCCAGGAACACTGAAGCTTTCTTT; cdr3_aa: CASNSRNTEAFF
v_call: TRBV28; clone_size: NA; j_call: TRBJ2-7; d_call: TRBD1; cdr3_nt: TGTGCCAGCAGTTTCCCCCAACTAGGGGGCCAGTACTTC; cdr3_aa: CASSFPQLGGQYF
v_call: TRBV7-2; clone_size: NA; j_call: TRBJ2-2; d_call: TRBD2; cdr3_nt: TGTGCCAGCAGCGTAGGGGCTAGCGGGAGGATTTCCGGGGAGCTGTTTTTT; cdr3_aa: CASSVGASGRISGELFF
v_call: TRBV5-1; clone_size: NA; j_call: TRBJ2-1; d_call: TRBD2; cdr3_nt: TGCGCCACCGCAAGGACTAGCGGGAGTTCGTTTGAGCAGTTCTTC; cdr3_aa: CATARTSGSSFEQFF
v_call: TRBV28; clone_size: NA; j_call: TRBJ2-1; d_call: NA; cdr3_nt: TGTGCCAGCAGTTCCATGCGGCTCCCGTCAATATACGCTAAAATCTTCTTC; cdr3_aa: CASSSMRLPSIYAKIFF
v_call: TRBV5-1; clone_size: NA; j_call: TRBJ2-5; d_call: TRBD2; cdr3_nt: TGCGCCAGCAGCCCCCCCCTGGCGGGAGGGCCGGGAGAGACCCAGTACTTC; cdr3_aa: CASSPPLAGGPGETQYF
v_call: TRBV2; clone_size: NA; j_call: TRBJ1-2; d_call: TRBD1; cdr3_nt: TGTGCCGGAACAGGGGGCCTAGCTAGATCTTATGGCTACACCTTC; cdr3_aa: CAGTGGLARSYGYTF
v_call: TRBV6-1; clone_size: NA; j_call: TRBJ1-4; d_call: TRBD1; cdr3_nt: TGTGCCAGCAGTGATCCGGGACAGGGGGAAAATGAAAAACTGTTTTTT; cdr3_aa: CASSDPGQGENEKLFF
v_call: TRBV28; clone_size: NA; j_call: TRBJ1-5; d_call: NA; cdr3_nt: TGTGCCAGCAGTGCAGGGAGTAGGGATCAGCCCCAGCATTTT; cdr3_aa: CASSAGSRDQPQHF
v_call: TRBV6-1; clone_size: NA; j_call: TRBJ2-5; d_call: NA; cdr3_nt: TGTGCCAGCAGTACAGGGAGATTCCAAGAGACCCAGTACTTC; cdr3_aa: CASSTGRFQETQYF